The sequence of this T cell receptor (beta chain) was determined in a study of blood T cell repertoires in COVID-19. For the study at large: Acute and convalescent COVID-19 samples came from the United States, Italy and Spain. From T cells, B-cell-depleted T cells, or PBMCs came the material, which was cDNA or gDNA.

Trimming cost V 2 bases and J 1 base, with 11 bases left between them. Germline CDR1 and CDR2: LGHDT and YNNKEL (reference sequence). The CDR3 length is 15 residues. Original data processing: The assay estimated nucleated cells by amplifying reference gene primers. Produced via immunoSEQ multiplex PCR; TCRdb's table is partial and in-frame only. D and trimming were read from the DNA, whereas the V and J calls and clone size are those reported in that table. This sample has roughly 48,000 clones, with around four fifths found just once. This receptor was taken from a human donor in a cohort sampled during active COVID-19. V and J are TRBV3-1 (or the pseudogene TRBV3-2) and TRBJ1-1; D may be TRBD1 (6 bases). The sequenced material came from peripheral blood. CDR3: CASSQSGRGNTEAFF. The CDR3 DNA reads as TGTGCCAGCAGCCAAAGTGGCAGGGGGAACACTGAAGCTTTCTTT.